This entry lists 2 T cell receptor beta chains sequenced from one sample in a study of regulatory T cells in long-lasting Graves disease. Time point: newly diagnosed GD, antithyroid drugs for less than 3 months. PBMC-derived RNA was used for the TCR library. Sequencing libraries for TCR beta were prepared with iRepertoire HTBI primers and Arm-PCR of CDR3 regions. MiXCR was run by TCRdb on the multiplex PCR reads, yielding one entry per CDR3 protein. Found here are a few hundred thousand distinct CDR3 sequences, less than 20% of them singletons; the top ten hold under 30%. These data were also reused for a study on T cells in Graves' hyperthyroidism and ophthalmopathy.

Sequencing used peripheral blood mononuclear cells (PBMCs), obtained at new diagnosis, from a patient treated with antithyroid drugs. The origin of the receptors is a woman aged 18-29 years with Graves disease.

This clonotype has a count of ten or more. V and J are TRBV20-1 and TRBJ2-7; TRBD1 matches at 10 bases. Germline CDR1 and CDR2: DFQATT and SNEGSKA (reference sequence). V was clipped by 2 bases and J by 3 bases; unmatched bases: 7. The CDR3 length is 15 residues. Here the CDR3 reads CSARNPGQGIYEQYF. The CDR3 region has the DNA TGCAGTGCTAGAAACCCGGGACAGGGGATCTACGAGCAGTACTTC.

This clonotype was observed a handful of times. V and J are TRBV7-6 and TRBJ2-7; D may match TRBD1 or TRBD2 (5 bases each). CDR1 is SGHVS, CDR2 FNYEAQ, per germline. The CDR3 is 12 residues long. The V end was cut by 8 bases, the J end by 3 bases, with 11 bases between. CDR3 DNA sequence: TGTGCCAGCGGGAGAGGGGTCTACGAGCAGTACTTC. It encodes CASGRGVYEQYF.